The 27 T cell receptor beta chains below come from one sample, sequenced in a study of human T cells and chemical hapten exposure. Using its own MiXCR run on the RACE reads, TCRdb lists one record per CDR3 protein. The table records 330,000 or so distinct CDR3 sequences, about 6.9% of them present only once. The time point was: patch test 2, 6 weeks after DPC sensitization. The treatment denotes: therapeutic diphenylcyclopropenone sensitization with weekly scalp DPC. This specimen consisted of whole blood, obtained in connection with sensitization to the hapten diphenylcyclopropenone (DPC). The receptors stem from a young woman with alopecia areata. Some clones in this sample may be carry-over from other donors' samples.

This clonotype was counted a few times. The chain couples TRBV4-2 to TRBJ2-2; 7 bases line up with TRBD1. Trimming took 5 bases from V and 7 from J; bases not matched to a gene: 4. The CDR3 runs to 13 residues. Germline CDR1 reads LGHNA; CDR2 reads YNFKEQ. The CDR3 DNA sequence: TGTGCCAGCAGCAGGACAGGCGGCGGGGAGCTGTTTTTT. This gives the protein CASSRTGGGELFF.

This clonotype appeared many times. The chain is built from TRBV28 and TRBJ2-7; D unclear. This CDR3 has 12 residues. V was cut by 10 bases and J by 0 bases, with 10 bases left in between. Germline CDR1 is MDHEN and CDR2 is SYDVKM. The CDR3: CATDSSSYEQYF. The DNA for the CDR3 is TGTGCCACCGACTCGAGCTCCTACGAGCAGTACTTC.

The rearrangement joins TRBV10-3 to TRBJ1-5; TRBD1 matches 11 bases. The CDR3 sequence is 14 residues long. V lost 3 bases and J lost 6; bases outside the gene matches: 1. Per germline, CDR1 ENHRY and CDR2 SYGVKD. The CDR3 protein is CAISDGQGAQPQHF. CDR3 nucleotide sequence: TGTGCCATCAGTGACGGACAGGGGGCTCAGCCCCAGCATTTT.

This clonotype was observed a handful of times. The chain couples TRBV20-1 to TRBJ1-5; D not resolved. The germline gives CDR1 DFQATT, CDR2 SNEGSKA (reference sequence). The CDR3 has 14 residues. The V end was cut by 0 bases, the J end by 4 bases, with 10 bases between. Here the CDR3 DNA reads TGCAGTGCTAGAGATCGAGGAGAGAATCAGCCCCAGCATTTT. This sequence encodes CSARDRGENQPQHF.

This clonotype was observed at least ten times. The chain joins TRBV7-2 to TRBJ1-2; TRBD1 aligns across 9 bases. The CDR3 covers 16 residues. Per germline, CDR1 SGHTA and CDR2 FQGNSA. V gave up 5 bases and J gave up 7 bases; unmatched junction bases: 14. In nucleotides, the CDR3 is TGTGCCAGCAGCCCCAGACGCAGGACAGGGGCTTCTGGCTACACCTTC. Protein product: CASSPRRRTGASGYTF.

In this sample, this clonotype turned up a few times. The chain uses TRBV5-4 and TRBJ1-4; possible D gene TRBD1, 5 bases. Germline loops: CDR1 SGHNT, CDR2 YYREEE (reference sequence). V was trimmed by 4 bases and J by 7 bases, leaving 11 bases between them. The CDR3 length is 13 residues. CDR3 in DNA: TGTGCCAGCAGCGTGAGGGACGGTGAAAAACTGTTTTTT. Residues: CASSVRDGEKLFF.

This clonotype was seen more than once but under ten times. The chain couples TRBV6-5 to TRBJ2-4; 8 nucleotides agree with TRBD2. The V and J ends lost 6 bases and 8 bases, in that order; junction bases with no gene match: 15. This CDR3 spans 16 amino acids. Germline V gives CDR1 MNHEY, CDR2 SVGAGI. This CDR3 is CASSPHQARGGHIQYF. Here the CDR3 DNA reads TGTGCCAGCAGCCCGCATCAGGCTCGGGGGGGCCACATTCAGTACTTC.

This clonotype was detected ten times or more. The chain couples TRBV14 to TRBJ1-1; tentatively, D is TRBD1 (5 bases). The CDR3 extends over 15 amino acids. Deletions cut 0 bases from V and 4 bases from J, with 12 bases between. Germline loops: CDR1 SGHDN, CDR2 FVKESK. CDR3 DNA sequence: TGTGCCAGCAGCCAAGAGCTCGGACAAAGCACTGAAGCTTTCTTT. This encodes CASSQELGQSTEAFF.

Points on this clonotype: Possible read error: a much larger clone is one base away. The V and J genes are TRBV15 and TRBJ2-4, with D unclear. CDR3 length equals 12 residues. The germline gives CDR1 LNHNV, CDR2 YYDKDF (reference sequence). The CDR3 nucleotides read TGTGCCACCAGCAGAGATAGGACGATTCAGCACTTC. It translates to CATSRDRTIQHF.

The rearrangement links TRBV6-6 to TRBJ1-2; D remains unclear. This CDR3 has 12 amino acids. V was trimmed by 4 bases and J by 4 bases, leaving 7 bases between them. Germline V lookup: CDR1 MNHNY, CDR2 SVGAGI (reference sequence). The CDR3 here is CASSSGFYGYTF. As DNA, the CDR3 is TGTGCCAGCAGTTCCGGCTTCTATGGCTACACCTTC.

The chain joins TRBV20-1 to TRBJ2-7, with D perhaps TRBD1 (6 bases). The germline V gene encodes CDR1 DFQATT and CDR2 SNEGSKA (reference sequence). Trimming removed 6 bases from V and 5 bases from J, with 14 bases in between. The CDR3 is 12 amino acids. The CDR3 reads CSAGGRWDEQYF. CDR3 bases: TGCAGTGCAGGGGGAAGATGGGACGAGCAGTACTTC.

The sample holds a few counts of this clonotype. This chain uses TRBV3-1 with TRBJ2-3, with D uncertain. Germline V gene lookup returns CDR1 LGHDT and CDR2 YNNKEL (reference sequence). Trimming removed 1 base at V and 2 bases at J, with 4 bases between. CDR3 length: 13 amino acids. CDR3 residues: CASSQGDTDTQYF. The DNA for the CDR3 is TGTGCCAGCAGCCAAGGAGACACAGATACGCAGTATTTT.

The chain carries TRBV9 and TRBJ2-5; 12 bases are a match to TRBD2. Trimming cost V 0 bases and J 5 bases; bases outside gene matches: 14. The CDR3 runs 19 residues. Germline CDR1 is SGDLS and CDR2 is YYNGEE. CDR3 DNA: TGTGCCAGCAGCGTAGGGGCTAGCGGGGGGGCCGGATTATTTGAGACCCAGTACTTC. Translated, it gives CASSVGASGGAGLFETQYF.

J is TRBJ2-5 and V is TRBV19; D unclear. The germline gives CDR1 LNHDA, CDR2 SQIVND (reference sequence). V shed 1 base and J shed 0 bases, with 3 bases lying between them. The CDR3 length is 13 residues. Here the CDR3 reads CASSIVYQETQYF. The CDR3 nucleotides are TGTGCCAGTAGTATAGTCTACCAAGAGACCCAGTACTTC.

This clonotype has ten or more counts. The chain carries TRBV7-9 and TRBJ1-5, with D possibly being TRBD1 (6 bases). V was cut by 5 bases and J by 7 bases, with 12 bases left in between. Per germline, CDR1 SEHNR and CDR2 FQNEAQ (reference sequence). This CDR3 contains 13 residues. The CDR3 loop is CASSQDQGQPQHF. CDR3 nucleotides: TGTGCCAGCAGCCAAGACCAGGGGCAGCCCCAGCATTTT.

This clonotype was counted many times. The chain recombines TRBV7-2 with TRBJ2-5, with 9 bases identical to TRBD2. The CDR3 consists of 14 residues. From germline, CDR1 is SGHTA and CDR2 FQGNSA. With 5 bases clipped from V and 1 base from J, the junction kept 2 bases outside the gene matches. In DNA form, the CDR3 reads TGTGCCAGCAGCCTGGGACTAGCCCAAGAGACCCAGTACTTC. Its translation is CASSLGLAQETQYF.

This clonotype was observed many times. In nucleotides, the CDR3 is TGTGCCAGCAGCCCCCAGGGCACTTCCTACGAGCAGTACTTC. Translation gives CASSPQGTSYEQYF. This chain links TRBV13 with TRBJ2-7; possible D gene TRBD1, 5 bases. V was trimmed by 5 bases and J by 1 base, leaving 12 bases between them. Germline assignment: CDR1 PRHDT and CDR2 FYEKMQ (reference sequence). This CDR3 region has 14 residues.

This clonotype was recorded at least ten times. DNA of the CDR3: TGTGCCAGCAGCTTACAGGGTATCTCTGGGGCCAACGTCCTGACTTTC. It is translated as CASSLQGISGANVLTF. The chain is built from TRBV7-3 and TRBJ2-6; a weak D match, TRBD1 (5 bases). Germline CDR1 and CDR2: SGHTA and FQGTGA. This CDR3 is 16 amino acids long. The V end lost 2 bases, the J end lost 0 bases, and 8 bases lay between the germline ends.

The V and J genes are TRBV9 and TRBJ2-7; 12 nucleotides line up with TRBD1. From germline, CDR1 is SGDLS and CDR2 YYNGEE. V shed 0 bases and J 5 bases; nucleotides not matched to a gene: 6. The CDR3 is 16 amino acids. This CDR3 reads CASSVGRDRGLNEQYF. The CDR3, as DNA: TGTGCCAGCAGCGTAGGTCGGGACAGGGGGCTTAACGAGCAGTACTTC.

This clonotype was observed many times. This rearrangement joins TRBV4-1 to TRBJ1-3, with D uncertain. The CDR3 runs 16 residues. The germline V gene has CDR1 MGHRA and CDR2 YSYEKL. V was clipped by 0 bases and J by 0 bases, with 9 bases between them. The DNA for the CDR3 is TGCGCCAGCAGCCAAGAACGCCCTCTCTCTGGAAACACCATATATTTT. This codes for CASSQERPLSGNTIYF.

This clonotype was found a few times. The CDR3 here is CASSLGQLGSPLHF. The CDR3 region has the DNA TGTGCCAGCAGTTTGGGACAGTTGGGTTCACCCCTCCACTTT. The V gene is TRBV7-2, the J gene TRBJ1-6; 7 nucleotides agree with TRBD1. CDR3 size: 14 residues. The J segment lost 9 bases and the V segment lost 6 bases, leaving 8 bases of the junction unmatched. In germline, CDR1 is SGHTA, CDR2 FQGNSA. Complete variable domain (other parts from reference TRBV7-2 and TRBJ1-6): GAGVSQSPSNKVTEKGKDVELRCDPISGHTALYWYRQSLGQGLEFLIYFQGNSAPDKSGLPSDRFSAERTGGSVSTLTIQRTQQEDSAVYLCASSLGQLGSPLHFGNGTRLTVT.

The CDR3, as DNA: TGTGCCAGCAGTGACGGACAGGGGGCGAGGACTGAAGCTTTCTTT. Protein: CASSDGQGARTEAFF. The rearrangement links TRBV6-2 or TRBV6-3 to TRBJ1-1; 11 bases match TRBD1. The junction had 7 bases not matched to a gene; V was cut back by 5 bases and J by 5 bases. This CDR3 comprises 15 residues. In germline, CDR1 is MNHEY, CDR2 SVGEGT.

Remarks on this clonotype: Possible read error: a much larger clone is one base away. This sequence joins TRBV6-5 and TRBJ1-1, with unresolved D. CDR3 length: 14 amino acids. Germline values: CDR1 MNHEY, CDR2 SVGAGI. The CDR3 DNA reads TGTGCCAGCACCCGATCCAGTAAGAGCACTGAAACTTTCTTT. It specifies CASTRSSKSTETFF.

In its sample, this clonotype was seen many times. The chain carries TRBV7-2 and TRBJ1-4, with TRBD1 as a possible D gene (5 bases). CDR1 SGHTA and CDR2 FQGNSA come from the germline V gene. V dropped 1 base and J dropped 8 bases, with 11 bases sitting between them. This CDR3 is 14 amino acids long. The CDR3 sequence: CASSLGSGTEKLFF. CDR3 coding DNA: TGTGCCAGCAGCTTAGGCTCTGGGACCGAAAAACTGTTTTTT.

This clonotype was recorded many times. V usage is TRBV11-2 and J usage is TRBJ2-6, with D unresolved. Germline CDR1 and CDR2: SGHAT and FQNNGV. This CDR3 has 16 amino acids. V dropped 5 bases and J dropped 1 base, with 12 bases sitting between them. CDR3: CASSPLRGSGANVLTF. The CDR3 DNA follows: TGTGCCAGCAGCCCCCTCAGAGGATCTGGGGCCAACGTCCTGACTTTC.

This clonotype was detected many times. The rearrangement links TRBV19 to TRBJ1-5; D remains unclear. V lost 4 bases, J lost 2 bases, and 12 bases lay in between. The CDR3 totals 15 residues. Germline values: CDR1 LNHDA, CDR2 SQIVND (reference sequence). Here the CDR3 DNA reads TGTGCCAGTAGTAAAGGGTCAGCGGGCAATCAGCCCCAGCATTTT. Its protein is CASSKGSAGNQPQHF.

This clonotype was seen many times. The chain has TRBV5-1 and TRBJ1-2, with TRBD1 identical over 9 bases. This CDR3 is built from 16 residues. Germline V gene data show CDR1 as SGHRS and CDR2 as YFSETQ. V lost 3 bases and J lost 4; bases outside the gene matches: 10. The CDR3 spells CASSSPRDRETYGYTF. The CDR3 DNA reads TGCGCCAGCAGCTCCCCCCGGGACAGGGAGACCTATGGCTACACCTTC.